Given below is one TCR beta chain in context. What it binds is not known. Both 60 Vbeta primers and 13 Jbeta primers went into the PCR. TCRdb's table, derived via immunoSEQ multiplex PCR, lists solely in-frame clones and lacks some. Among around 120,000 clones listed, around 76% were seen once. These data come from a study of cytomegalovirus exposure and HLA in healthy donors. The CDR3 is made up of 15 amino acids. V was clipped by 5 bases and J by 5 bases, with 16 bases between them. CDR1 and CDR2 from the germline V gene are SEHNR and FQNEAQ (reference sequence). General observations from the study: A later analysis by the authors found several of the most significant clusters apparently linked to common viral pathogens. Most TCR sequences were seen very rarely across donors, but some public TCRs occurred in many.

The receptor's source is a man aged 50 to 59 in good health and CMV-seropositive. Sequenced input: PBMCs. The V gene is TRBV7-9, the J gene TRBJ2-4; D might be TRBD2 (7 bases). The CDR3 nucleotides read TGTGCCAGCAGCAACCGACAAGGGGGGGAAAACATTCAGTACTTC. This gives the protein CASSNRQGGENIQYF.